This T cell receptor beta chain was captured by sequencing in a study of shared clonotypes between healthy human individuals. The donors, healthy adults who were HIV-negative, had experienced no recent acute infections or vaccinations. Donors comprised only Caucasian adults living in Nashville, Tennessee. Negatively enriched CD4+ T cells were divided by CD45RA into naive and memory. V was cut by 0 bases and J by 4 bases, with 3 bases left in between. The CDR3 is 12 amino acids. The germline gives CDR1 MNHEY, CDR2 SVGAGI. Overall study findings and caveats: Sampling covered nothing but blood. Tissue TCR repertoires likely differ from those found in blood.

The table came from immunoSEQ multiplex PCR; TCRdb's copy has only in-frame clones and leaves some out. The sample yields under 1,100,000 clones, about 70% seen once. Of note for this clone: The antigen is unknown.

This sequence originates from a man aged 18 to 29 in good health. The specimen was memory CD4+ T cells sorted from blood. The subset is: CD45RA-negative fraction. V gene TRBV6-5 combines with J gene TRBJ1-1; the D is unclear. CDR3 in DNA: TGTGCCAGCAGTTACTCCCTCACTGAAGCTTTCTTT. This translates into CASSYSLTEAFF.